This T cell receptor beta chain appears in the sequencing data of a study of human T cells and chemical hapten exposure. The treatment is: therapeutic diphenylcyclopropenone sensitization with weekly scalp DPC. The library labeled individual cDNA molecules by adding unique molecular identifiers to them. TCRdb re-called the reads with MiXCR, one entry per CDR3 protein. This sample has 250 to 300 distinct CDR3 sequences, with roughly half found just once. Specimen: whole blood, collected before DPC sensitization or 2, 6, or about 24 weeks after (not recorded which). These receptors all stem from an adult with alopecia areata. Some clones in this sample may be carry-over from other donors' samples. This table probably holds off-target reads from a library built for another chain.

This CDR3 is CASSFTRANVLTF. CDR3 in DNA: TGTGCCAGCAGTTTTACGAGGGCCAACGTCCTGACTTTC. The rearrangement joins TRBV12-3 or TRBV12-4 to TRBJ2-6, with D hard to call. This CDR3 has 13 residues. The V end was cut by 3 bases, the J end by 5 bases, with 5 bases between.